This T cell receptor (beta chain) was retrieved from a study of blood T cells in healthy people across ages. General study findings and limits: Donors of long life had a larger count of naive CD4+ cells and greater diversity than aged donors. Unsorted PBMCs ruled out conclusive naive versus antigen-experienced comparison.

V lost 3 bases to trimming and J lost 7 bases; unmatched junction nucleotides: 14. This CDR3 contains 17 residues. CDR1 and CDR2 (germline): LGHNA, YNFKEQ. A J-beta primer mix and a sample-barcoded 5' primer were used in a second PCR of about 7 to 12 cycles. Each cDNA molecule received a tag from a template-switch adaptor that had 12 random nucleotides. Each CDR3 protein gets one entry after TCRdb re-called the 5' RACE reads with MiXCR. The sample shows over 600,000 distinct CDR3 sequences, about 45% of them seen only once. This clonotype was detected only once. Its antigen is currently unknown. The rearrangement uses TRBV4-2 and TRBJ2-1, with 8 bases aligning to TRBD2. The sequence came from a man older than 75 in good health. Sequenced: blood. CDR3 bases: TGTGCCAGCAGCCATCCGAACCCGGGGGGGCCTTGGAATGAGCAGTTCTTC. Protein: CASSHPNPGGPWNEQFF.